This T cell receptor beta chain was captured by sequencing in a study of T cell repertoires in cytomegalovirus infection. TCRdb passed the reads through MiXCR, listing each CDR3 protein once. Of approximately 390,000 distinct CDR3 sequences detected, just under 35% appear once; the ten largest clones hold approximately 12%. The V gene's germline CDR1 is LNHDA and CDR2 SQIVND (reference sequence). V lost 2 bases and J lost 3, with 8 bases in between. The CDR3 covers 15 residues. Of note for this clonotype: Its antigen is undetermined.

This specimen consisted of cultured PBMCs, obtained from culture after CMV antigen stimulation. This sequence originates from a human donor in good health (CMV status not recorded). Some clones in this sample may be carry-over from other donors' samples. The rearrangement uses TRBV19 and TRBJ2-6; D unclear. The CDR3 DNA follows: TGTGCCAGTAGTATATACGGGCGTGGGGCCAACGTCCTGACTTTC. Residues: CASSIYGRGANVLTF.